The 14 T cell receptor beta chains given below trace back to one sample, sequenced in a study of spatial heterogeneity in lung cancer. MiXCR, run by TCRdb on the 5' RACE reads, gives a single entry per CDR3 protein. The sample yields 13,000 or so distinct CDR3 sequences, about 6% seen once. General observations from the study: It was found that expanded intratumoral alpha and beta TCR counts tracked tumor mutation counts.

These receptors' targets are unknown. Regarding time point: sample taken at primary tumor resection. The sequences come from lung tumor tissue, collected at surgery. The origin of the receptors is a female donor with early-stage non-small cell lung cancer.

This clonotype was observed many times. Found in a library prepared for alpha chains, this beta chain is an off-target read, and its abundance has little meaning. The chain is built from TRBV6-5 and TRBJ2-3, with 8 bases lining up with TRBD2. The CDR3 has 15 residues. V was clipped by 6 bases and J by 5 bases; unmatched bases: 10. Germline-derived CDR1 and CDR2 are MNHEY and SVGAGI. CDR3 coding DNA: TGTGCCAGCAGCCGACTAGCGCGGGATCGAGATACGCAGTATTTT. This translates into CASSRLARDRDTQYF.

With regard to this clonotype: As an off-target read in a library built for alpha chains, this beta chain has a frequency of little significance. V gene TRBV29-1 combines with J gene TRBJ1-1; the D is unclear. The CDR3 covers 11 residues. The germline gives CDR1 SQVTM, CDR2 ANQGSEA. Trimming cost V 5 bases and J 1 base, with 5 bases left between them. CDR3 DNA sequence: TGCAGCGTTCCAGGGAACACTGAAGCTTTCTTT. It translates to CSVPGNTEAFF.

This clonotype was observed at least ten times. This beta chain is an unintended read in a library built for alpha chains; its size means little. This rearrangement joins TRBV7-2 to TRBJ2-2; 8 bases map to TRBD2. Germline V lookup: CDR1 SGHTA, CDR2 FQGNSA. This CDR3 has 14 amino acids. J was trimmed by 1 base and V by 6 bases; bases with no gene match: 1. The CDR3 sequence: CASRGLGNTGELFF. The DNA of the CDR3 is TGTGCCAGCAGGGGACTAGGGAACACCGGGGAGCTGTTTTTT.

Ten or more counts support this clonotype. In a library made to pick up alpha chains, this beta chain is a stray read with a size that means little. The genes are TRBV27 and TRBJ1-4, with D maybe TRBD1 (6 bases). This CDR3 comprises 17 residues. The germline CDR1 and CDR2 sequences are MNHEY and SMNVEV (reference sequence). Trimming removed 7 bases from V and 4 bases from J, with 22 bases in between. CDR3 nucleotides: TGTGCCAGCACTCTCCGGGCAGGGGCCCTCCTTAATGAAAAACTGTTTTTT. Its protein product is CASTLRAGALLNEKLFF.

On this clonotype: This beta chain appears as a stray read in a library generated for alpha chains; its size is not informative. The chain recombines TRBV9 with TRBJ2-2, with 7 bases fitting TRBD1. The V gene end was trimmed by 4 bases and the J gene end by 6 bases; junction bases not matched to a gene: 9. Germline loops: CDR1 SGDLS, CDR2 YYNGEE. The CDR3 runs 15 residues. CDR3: CASSSRTTGAGELFF. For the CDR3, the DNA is TGTGCCAGCAGCTCCAGAACCACAGGGGCCGGGGAGCTGTTTTTT.

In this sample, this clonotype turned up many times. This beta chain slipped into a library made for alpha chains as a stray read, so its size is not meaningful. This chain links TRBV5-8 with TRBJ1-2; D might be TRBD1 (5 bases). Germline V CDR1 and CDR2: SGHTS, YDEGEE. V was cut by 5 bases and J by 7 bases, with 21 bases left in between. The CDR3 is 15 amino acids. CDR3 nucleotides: TGTGCCAGCAGTCCCTACGGCAGGGTTATCTCTGGCTACACCTTC. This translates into CASSPYGRVISGYTF.

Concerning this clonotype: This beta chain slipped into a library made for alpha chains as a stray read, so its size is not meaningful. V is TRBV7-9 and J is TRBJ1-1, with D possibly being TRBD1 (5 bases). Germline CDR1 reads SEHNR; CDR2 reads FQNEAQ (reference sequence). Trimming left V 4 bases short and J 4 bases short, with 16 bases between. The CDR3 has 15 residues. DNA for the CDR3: TGTGCCAGCAGCTCGAACGCCGGGGGATTCACTGAAGCTTTCTTT. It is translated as CASSSNAGGFTEAFF. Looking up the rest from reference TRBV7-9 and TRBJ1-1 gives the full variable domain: DTGVSQNPRHKITKRGQNVTFRCDPISEHNRLYWYRQTLGQGPEFLTYFQNEAQLEKSRLLSDRFSAERPKGSFSTLEIQRTEQGDSAMYLCASSSNAGGFTEAFFGQGTRLTVV.

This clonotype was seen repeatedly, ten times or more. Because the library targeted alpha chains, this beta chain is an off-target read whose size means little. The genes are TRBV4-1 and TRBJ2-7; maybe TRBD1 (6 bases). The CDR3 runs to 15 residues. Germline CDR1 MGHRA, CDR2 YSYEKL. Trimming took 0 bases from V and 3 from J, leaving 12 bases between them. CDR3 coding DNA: TGCGCCAGCAGCCAAGATCCGTACAGGGACTACGAGCAGTACTTC. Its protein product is CASSQDPYRDYEQYF.

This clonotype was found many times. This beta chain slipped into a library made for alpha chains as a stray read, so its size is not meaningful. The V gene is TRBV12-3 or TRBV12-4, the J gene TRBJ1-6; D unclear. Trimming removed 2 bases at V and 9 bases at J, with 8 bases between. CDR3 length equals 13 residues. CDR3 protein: CASSLIGPSPLHF. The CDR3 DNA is TGTGCCAGCAGTTTAATCGGGCCTTCACCCCTCCACTTT.

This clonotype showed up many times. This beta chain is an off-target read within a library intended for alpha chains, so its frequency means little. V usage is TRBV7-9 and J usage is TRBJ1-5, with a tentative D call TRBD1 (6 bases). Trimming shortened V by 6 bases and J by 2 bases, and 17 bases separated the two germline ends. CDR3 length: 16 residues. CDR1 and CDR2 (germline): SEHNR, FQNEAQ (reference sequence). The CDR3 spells CASSRTGAGGNQPQHF. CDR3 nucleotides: TGTGCCAGCAGTCGCACGGGGGCAGGGGGCAATCAGCCCCAGCATTTT.

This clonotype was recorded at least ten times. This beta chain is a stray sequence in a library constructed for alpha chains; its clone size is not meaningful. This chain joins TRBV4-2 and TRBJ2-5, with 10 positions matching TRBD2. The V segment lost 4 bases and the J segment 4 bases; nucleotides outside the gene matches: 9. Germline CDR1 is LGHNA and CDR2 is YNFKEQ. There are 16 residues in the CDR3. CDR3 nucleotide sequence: TGTGCCAGCAGCCCCTCTAGACCTAGCGGGGGAGAGACCCAGTACTTC. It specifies CASSPSRPSGGETQYF.

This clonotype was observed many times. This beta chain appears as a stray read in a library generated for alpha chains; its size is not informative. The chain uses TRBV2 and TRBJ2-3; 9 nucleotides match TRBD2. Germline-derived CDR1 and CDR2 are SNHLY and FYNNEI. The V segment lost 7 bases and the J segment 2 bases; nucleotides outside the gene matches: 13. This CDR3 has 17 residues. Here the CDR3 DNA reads TGTGCCAGCACCCCTGCCGTAGCGGGGGCTTACACAGATACGCAGTATTTT. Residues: CASTPAVAGAYTDTQYF. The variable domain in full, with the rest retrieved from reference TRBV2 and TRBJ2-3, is EPEVTQTPSHQVTQMGQEVILRCVPISNHLYFYWYRQILGQKVEFLVSFYNNEISEKSEIFDDQFSVERPDGSNFTLKIRSTKLEDSAMYFCASTPAVAGAYTDTQYFGPGTRLTVL.

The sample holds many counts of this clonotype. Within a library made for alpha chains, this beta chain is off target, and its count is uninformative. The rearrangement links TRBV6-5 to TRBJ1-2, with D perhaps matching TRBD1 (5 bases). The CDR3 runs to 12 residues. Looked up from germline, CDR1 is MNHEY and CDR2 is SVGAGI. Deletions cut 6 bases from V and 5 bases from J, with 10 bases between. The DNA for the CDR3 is TGTGCCAGCAGATTTGAGGGGTATGGCTACACCTTC. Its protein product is CASRFEGYGYTF.

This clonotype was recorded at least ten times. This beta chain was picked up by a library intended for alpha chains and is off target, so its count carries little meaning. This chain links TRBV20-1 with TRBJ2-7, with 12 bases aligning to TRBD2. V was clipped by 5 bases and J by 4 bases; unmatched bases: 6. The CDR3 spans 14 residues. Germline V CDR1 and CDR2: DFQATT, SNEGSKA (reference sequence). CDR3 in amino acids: CSAEPSGGAYEQYF. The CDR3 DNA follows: TGCAGTGCTGAGCCTAGCGGGGGGGCTTACGAGCAGTACTTC.